This TCR beta chain came from a study of cytomegalovirus exposure and HLA in healthy donors. Worth noting for this clone: Its target is not known.

PCR amplification relied on 60 Vbeta primers (plus 13 Jbeta primers). In the study's own analysis: Roughly 11 million shared chains were among some 80 million unique TCR beta chains counted in a later analysis. Clones were read by immunoSEQ multiplex PCR, and TCRdb kept only the in-frame ones, dropping some. V and J calls and clone size are as listed in that table; D and trimming were resolved from the DNA. Of around 230,000 clones in the sample, roughly 85% are singletons; the top ten hold 0.24%. Findings and caveats of the study: A later analysis found TCR association rates differed by HLA locus, highest for DRB1 and lowest for HLA-C. Listed as cytomegalovirus-associated were over 150 TCR beta chains.

The CDR3 is 14 amino acids. From germline, CDR1 is SGHRS and CDR2 YFSETQ. V shed 3 bases and J 2 bases; nucleotides not matched to a gene: 4. The chain uses TRBV5-1 and TRBJ2-7, with 8 bases lining up with TRBD1. The sequence was obtained from a girl aged 2-10 years in good health and CMV-seronegative. Sequencing was performed on PBMCs. The CDR3 DNA follows: TGCGCCAGCAGCTACGGACAGGGCGCCTACGAGCAGTACTTC. Translation: CASSYGQGAYEQYF.